This TCR beta chain was sequenced in a study of CD8 T cells in Susac syndrome. Per the germline V gene, CDR1 is SQVTM and CDR2 is ANQGSEA. This CDR3 has 15 residues. V shed 7 bases and J 2 bases; nucleotides not matched to a gene: 9. The RNA input was about 0.5 to 1 ug, and it was reverse transcribed with random hexamers. TCRdb analysed the immunoSEQ multiplex PCR reads with MiXCR anew, one entry per CDR3 protein. The data show 200,000 to 250,000 distinct CDR3 sequences, 95% seen once. Sequencing input: CD4+ T cells from PBMCs. The TCR originated in a human donor with multiple sclerosis. The chain employs TRBV29-1 and TRBJ2-3, with 10 bases fitting TRBD1. The CDR3 region is CSGRRTGGNTDTQYF. In DNA, the CDR3 is TGCAGCGGCCGACGGACAGGGGGAAACACAGATACGCAGTATTTT.